These T cell receptor beta chains were read from a single sample in a study of T cell changes during pregnancy in multiple sclerosis. Some clones are missing from TCRdb's copy, which holds only in-frame ones; the method was immunoSEQ multiplex PCR. This table has around 100,000 clones, about nine tenths appearing once. The source was peripheral blood, collected after pregnancy. These receptors all stem from a female donor with multiple sclerosis, enrolled in a pregnancy study. CDR3s include the opening cysteine and the closing phenylalanine or tryptophan. D genes are given only for firm matches. Some rows have no size entry. The others give once, few or many, or a class for an expanded clone.

V gene	J gene	clone size	D gene	CDR3 protein	CDR3 DNA
TRBV11-3	TRBJ1-1	NA	NA	CASSLAGLTEAFF	TGTGCCAGCAGCTTAGCGGGACTGACTGAAGCTTTCTTT
TRBV27	TRBJ1-5	NA	NA	CASRQGSSQPQHF	TGTGCCAGCAGGCAGGGGTCAAGTCAGCCCCAGCATTTT
TRBV11-3	TRBJ1-1	NA	NA	CASSPAGDTEAFF	TGTGCCAGCAGCCCCGCAGGGGATACTGAAGCTTTCTTT
TRBV4-1	TRBJ2-7	NA	TRBD2	CASSQAAGGLYEQYF	TGCGCCAGCAGCCAGGCAGCGGGAGGTCTCTACGAGCAGTACTTC
TRBV27	TRBJ1-2	NA	NA	CASRNRVEGYTF	TGTGCCAGCAGAAACAGGGTCGAGGGCTACACCTTC
TRBV18	TRBJ2-1	NA	TRBD1	CASSPTRLDRGYEQFF	TGTGCCAGCTCACCAACTCGCCTGGACAGGGGGTATGAGCAGTTCTTC
TRBV4-1	TRBJ1-2	NA	NA	CASSQDSVDATAVHYGYTF	TGCGCCAGCAGCCAAGATTCAGTAGATGCGACAGCTGTACACTATGGCTACACCTTC
TRBV27	TRBJ2-7	NA	TRBD1	CASSMGQGVGEQYF	TGTGCCAGCAGTATGGGACAGGGGGTCGGCGAGCAGTACTTC
TRBV27	TRBJ1-5	NA	TRBD1	CASRRDSSYSNQPQHF	TGTGCCAGCCGCCGGGACAGTTCTTATAGCAATCAGCCCCAGCATTTT
TRBV19	TRBJ2-1	NA	TRBD2	CASSPISGRAGNEQFF	TGTGCCAGTAGTCCAATTAGCGGGAGGGCCGGGAATGAGCAGTTCTTC
TRBV10-3	TRBJ1-5	NA	NA	CAISESLALQPQHF	TGTGCCATCAGTGAGTCTCTGGCCTTGCAGCCCCAGCATTTT
TRBV27	TRBJ2-7	NA	TRBD1	CASSVTGGGEGQYF	TGTGCCAGCAGTGTGACAGGGGGGGGCGAAGGGCAGTACTTC
TRBV28	TRBJ2-7	NA	NA	CASSISVTYEQYF	TGTGCCAGCAGTATCAGCGTGACCTACGAGCAGTACTTC
TRBV27	TRBJ1-1	NA	NA	CASSLAIGGTEAFF	TGTGCCAGCAGTTTAGCAATCGGCGGGACTGAAGCTTTCTTT
TRBV5-1	TRBJ2-1	NA	TRBD2	CASSLLLAGYNEQFF	TGCGCCAGCAGCTTGTTACTAGCGGGATACAATGAGCAGTTCTTC
TRBV7-9	TRBJ1-1	NA	NA	CASSFPQGEAEAFF	TGTGCCAGCAGCTTTCCCCAGGGTGAGGCTGAAGCTTTCTTT
TRBV27	TRBJ1-2	NA	NA	CASSTRPWGGDGYTF	TGTGCCAGCAGTACCCGCCCTTGGGGCGGCGATGGCTACACCTTC
TRBV4-1	TRBJ2-7	NA	NA	CASSQDDSPYEQYF	TGCGCCAGCAGCCAAGATGACTCCCCGTACGAGCAGTACTTC
TRBV5-8	TRBJ2-7	NA	NA	CASSQGEQYF	TGTGCCAGCAGCCAGGGGGAGCAGTACTTC
TRBV7-9	TRBJ1-5	once	NA	CASRSGTDSNQPQHF	TGTGCCAGCAGATCCGGGACTGATAGCAATCAGCCCCAGCATTTT
TRBV5-6	TRBJ2-1	NA	NA	CASSQGGAEQFF	TGTGCCAGCAGCCAGGGTGGGGCTGAGCAGTTCTTC
TRBV9	TRBJ2-5	NA	NA	CASSGLGAGLQETQYF	TGTGCCAGCAGCGGGCTTGGGGCAGGGCTCCAAGAGACCCAGTACTTC
TRBV7-3	TRBJ2-2	NA	TRBD2	CASSPPGLAGADTGELFF	TGTGCCAGCAGCCCGCCGGGACTAGCGGGAGCCGACACCGGGGAGCTGTTTTTT
TRBV6-5	TRBJ2-7	NA	NA	CASTLSAGLEQYF	TGTGCCAGCACCCTTAGTGCAGGGCTCGAGCAGTACTTC
TRBV5-1	TRBJ1-5	NA	TRBD1	CASSRDSGRNQPQHF	TGCGCCAGCAGCAGGGACAGTGGACGCAATCAGCCCCAGCATTTT
TRBV7-8	TRBJ2-5	few	NA	CASSLGRIGGLPETQYF	TGTGCCAGCAGCCTGGGGAGGATCGGGGGGCTACCGGAGACCCAGTACTTC
TRBV9	TRBJ2-7	once	NA	CASSPHIEGGGSYEQYF	TGTGCCAGCAGCCCTCATATCGAGGGCGGAGGGTCCTACGAGCAGTACTTC
TRBV19	TRBJ2-2	NA	NA	CASSISGANTGELFF	TGTGCCAGTAGTATTTCGGGAGCGAACACCGGGGAGCTGTTTTTT
TRBV30	TRBJ1-4	NA	NA	CAWRGRNEKLFF	TGTGCCTGGAGGGGGCGAAATGAAAAACTGTTTTTT
TRBV28	TRBJ2-3	NA	NA	CASSSPTLSLVNRRTQYF	TGTGCCAGCAGTTCGCCGACATTATCCTTGGTAAATCGACGTACGCAGTATTTT
TRBV5-1	TRBJ1-2	NA	TRBD1	CASSLVRGTGSYGYTF	TGCGCCAGCAGCTTGGTGAGGGGGACAGGGAGCTATGGCTACACCTTC
TRBV7-5	TRBJ1-4	NA	NA	CARSLEPELSNNEKLFF	TGTGCCAGAAGCTTAGAACCGGAGTTAAGTAATAATGAAAAACTGTTTTTT
TRBV7-2	TRBJ1-2	NA	NA	CASSSQDGRYGYTF	TGTGCCAGCAGCTCACAGGACGGCCGCTATGGCTACACCTTC
TRBV6-6	TRBJ2-2	NA	NA	CASVQNTGELFF	TGTGCCAGCGTACAGAACACCGGGGAGCTGTTTTTT
TRBV7-9	TRBJ1-3	NA	NA	CASSFSDRGNTIYF	TGTGCCAGCAGCTTCTCGGACAGAGGAAACACCATATATTTT
TRBV11-2	TRBJ2-7	NA	TRBD1	CASSLYQGVEQYF	TGTGCCAGCAGCTTATATCAGGGGGTTGAGCAGTACTTC
TRBV30	TRBJ2-5	NA	NA	CAWNGGETQYF	TGTGCCTGGAATGGGGGGGAGACCCAGTACTTC
TRBV5-4	TRBJ2-7	NA	TRBD1	CASSPPPGQSSEQYF	TGTGCCAGCAGCCCACCCCCGGGACAGAGTAGCGAGCAGTACTTC